Following are 8 T cell receptor beta chains from one sample sequenced in a study of T cells after yellow fever vaccination. TCRdb processed the 5' RACE reads anew with MiXCR; each CDR3 protein has one entry. The sample includes 90,000 to 150,000 distinct CDR3 sequences, 7.2% of them seen just once. The input for sequencing was CD4+ T cells sorted from PBMCs, taken around 45 days after the first yellow fever vaccination. The origin of the receptors is a man aged 18 to 30 who received the YFV17D yellow fever vaccine.

CDR3 amino acids: CASSPIYGYTF. CDR3 nucleotide sequence: TGTGCCAGCAGCCCGATCTATGGCTACACCTTC. The gene calls are TRBV6-6 and TRBJ1-2; D is undetermined. V gave up 6 bases and J gave up 4 bases, with 6 bases separating them. Germline lookup yields CDR1 MNHNY and CDR2 SVGAGI (reference sequence). CDR3 length equals 11 residues.

This clonotype was detected ten times or more. V usage is TRBV7-9 and J usage is TRBJ1-1, with D uncertain. Germline values: CDR1 SEHNR, CDR2 FQNEAQ (reference sequence). The V and J ends lost 5 bases and 4 bases respectively, with 5 bases between them. This CDR3 is built from 11 residues. This CDR3 reads CASSAGTEAFF. DNA of the CDR3: TGTGCCAGCAGCGCGGGCACTGAAGCTTTCTTT.

In its sample, this clonotype was seen many times. The chain combines TRBV10-1 with TRBJ2-4, with D possibly TRBD1 on 5 matching bases. Germline V lookup: CDR1 WNHNN, CDR2 SYGVQD (reference sequence). This CDR3 contains 14 residues. CDR3 sequence: CDIHWAGSKNIQYF. DNA for the CDR3: TGCGACATCCATTGGGCAGGGTCCAAAAACATTCAGTACTTC.

This clonotype was seen at least ten times. The CDR3 nucleotides read TGTGCCAGCAGTTACCAGTTCACCGGGGAGCTGTTTTTT. Its translation: CASSYQFTGELFF. V usage is TRBV6-2 or TRBV6-3 and J usage is TRBJ2-2; D unresolved. The CDR3 loop spans 13 amino acids. The V and J ends lost 2 bases and 4 bases respectively, with 5 bases between them. Germline assignment: CDR1 MNHEY and CDR2 SVGEGT.

This clonotype was picked up many times. The chain links TRBV7-3 to TRBJ2-5; no definite D call. CDR1 is SGHTA and CDR2 is FQGTGA in the germline V gene. Trimming left V 2 bases short and J 1 base short, with 11 bases between. This CDR3 is built from 15 residues. This CDR3 reads CASSLQGLGQETQYF. CDR3 DNA: TGTGCCAGCAGCTTACAAGGGCTAGGCCAAGAGACCCAGTACTTC.

The table lists this clonotype with many counts. The chain links TRBV10-2 to TRBJ2-3, with 13 nucleotides matching TRBD2. The CDR3 loop spans 14 amino acids. V trimming: 6 bases; J trimming: 7 bases; junction bases outside the gene matches: 4. Germline V gene sequence: CDR1 WSHSY, CDR2 SAAADI. The CDR3 DNA sequence: TGCGCCAGCAGCGGGACTAGCGGGACGAATACGCAGTATTTT. Protein: CASSGTSGTNTQYF.

V and J are TRBV6-6 and TRBJ2-1; no definite D call. Deletions cut 7 bases from V and 5 bases from J, with 6 bases between. Germline CDR1 reads MNHNY; CDR2 reads SVGAGI (reference sequence). CDR3 size: 11 residues. CDR3 bases: TGTGCCAGCACTCGTCACAATGAGCAGTTCTTC. It yields the protein CASTRHNEQFF.

This clonotype was seen ten or more times. The rearrangement uses TRBV4-1 and TRBJ2-7; 7 bases match TRBD1. The trim removed 4 bases at V and 4 bases at J, leaving 10 bases unmatched. The CDR3 is 15 amino acids. CDR1 is MGHRA and CDR2 is YSYEKL in the germline V gene. This CDR3 is CASSRAPGQSYEQYF. In DNA form, the CDR3 reads TGCGCCAGCAGCCGGGCCCCGGGACAGTCGTACGAGCAGTACTTC.